Listed below are T cell receptor beta chains from one sample, sequenced in a study of T cells in Graves' hyperthyroidism and ophthalmopathy. TCRdb fed the multiplex PCR reads into MiXCR, producing one record per CDR3 protein. The sample lists over 400,000 distinct CDR3 sequences; roughly 14% were seen once. The material sequenced was blood. These receptors were taken from a man aged 18 to 30 with Graves' ophthalmopathy. Each CDR3 is given with its conserved first and last residue. A D gene is named only where the DNA matches it firmly. Clone size is shown for a subset of rows, as once, few, many or a class of expanded clone.

>-|TRBJ1-6|TRBV6-5|-
TGTGCCAGCAGTTTCCAGGGCACCTATAATTCACCCCTCCACTTT
CASSFQGTYNSPLHF
>-|TRBJ2-2|TRBV7-4|-
TGTGCCAGCAGCTTAGCGCTAGGTACCGGGGAGCTGTTTTTT
CASSLALGTGELFF
>many|TRBJ1-5|TRBV3-1|-
TGTGCCAGCAGCCAAGTCGGAGGAGATCAGCCCCAGCATTTT
CASSQVGGDQPQHF
>-|TRBJ2-1|TRBV7-6|TRBD2
TGTGCCAGCAGCCCGTTTATTAGCGGGACATACAATGAGCAGTTCTTC
CASSPFISGTYNEQFF
>-|TRBJ1-1|TRBV14|TRBD1
TGTGCCAGCAGCCAAATCGACAGGGAGGCACCTGAAGCTTTCTTT
CASSQIDREAPEAFF
>many|TRBJ1-2|TRBV6-5|-
TGTGCCAGCAGTTACCGGGCTAACTATGGCTACACCTTC
CASSYRANYGYTF
>many|TRBJ1-1|TRBV13|-
TGTGCCAGCAGCTTATTGGGGGAGGTCACTGAAGCTTTCTTT
CASSLLGEVTEAFF
>few|TRBJ2-6|TRBV24-1|-
TGTGCCACCAGTGATACTTCTGGGGCCAACGTCCTGACTTTC
CATSDTSGANVLTF
>many|TRBJ1-1|TRBV11-2|-
TGTGCCAGCAGCCCGAACCAGGGCGTGGTCACTGAAGCTTTCTTT
CASSPNQGVVTEAFF
>-|TRBJ2-7|TRBV25-1|-
TGTGCCAGCAGTGAAGAAGCTAGCTCCTACGAGCAGTACTTC
CASSEEASSYEQYF
>-|TRBJ1-1|TRBV29-1|-
TGCAGCGGGCAGGGGTCTAGAACTGAAGCTTTCTTT
CSGQGSRTEAFF
>few|TRBJ2-3|TRBV7-3|TRBD1
TGTGCCAGCAGCCCGACAGGGGTTACAGATACGCAGTATTTT
CASSPTGVTDTQYF
>many|TRBJ2-3|TRBV3-1|-
TGTGCCAGCAGCCAAGATCGTCCCCGGGAACTCACAGATACGCAGTATTTT
CASSQDRPRELTDTQYF
>many|TRBJ2-7|TRBV19|-
TGTGCCAGTAGTATGGGGGCAGCCCAGTCCTACGAGCAGTACTTC
CASSMGAAQSYEQYF
>many|TRBJ2-3|TRBV2|-
TGTGCCAGCAGTCCGCGAGGCTGGGTAAGAAAGGAGCCGACAAATACGCAGTATTTT
CASSPRGWVRKEPTNTQYF
>-|TRBJ2-2|TRBV5-1|TRBD2
TGCGCCAGCAGCTTTATGAGAAGGACCGGGACTAGCGGGGACACCGGGGAGCTGTTTTTT
CASSFMRRTGTSGDTGELFF
>many|TRBJ1-1|TRBV7-9|-
TGTGCCAGCGGCAGACGGCTGAACACTGAAGCTTTCTTT
CASGRRLNTEAFF
>many|TRBJ2-3|TRBV30|-
TGTGCCTGGAGTTTCGGGGCAGATACGCAGTATTTT
CAWSFGADTQYF
>many|TRBJ1-1|TRBV27|TRBD1
TGTGCCAGCAGTTTATATCCTTCCTACAGGGGTGTAAGTCCTGAAGCTTTCTTT
CASSLYPSYRGVSPEAFF
>-|TRBJ1-2|TRBV25-1|-
TGTGCCAGCAGTGAATACGCCGGGACAACTTATGGCTACACCTTC
CASSEYAGTTYGYTF
>-|TRBJ1-2|TRBV9|TRBD1
TGTGCCAGCAGCGTAAACAGGGGATATGGCTACACCTTC
CASSVNRGYGYTF
>few|TRBJ1-2|TRBV5-1|-
TGCGCCAGCAGCTTGGTGGCTTATAACTATGGCTACACCTTC
CASSLVAYNYGYTF
>many|TRBJ1-5|TRBV6-1|TRBD1
TGTGCCAGCAGTTTTGGGGGACAGGGCATTAATCAGCCCCAGCATTTT
CASSFGGQGINQPQHF
>many|TRBJ2-3|TRBV12-3/TRBV12-4|TRBD2
TGTGCCAGCAGTTATAGCGGGAGGGAGGGAGATACGCAGTATTTT
CASSYSGREGDTQYF
>many|TRBJ2-1|TRBV27|-
TGTGCCAGCAGTTCAGACTACTCTGGGACTTCCGACTACAATGAGCAGTTCTTC
CASSSDYSGTSDYNEQFF
>few|TRBJ2-7|TRBV30|-
TGTGCCTGGAGTGATCGCACAGCCTTAGAGGAGCAGTACTTC
CAWSDRTALEEQYF
>many|TRBJ1-5|TRBV20-1|-
TGCAGTGCTAGAGATCACAGGGTACGCGGTCAGCCCCAGCATTTT
CSARDHRVRGQPQHF
>many|TRBJ1-2|TRBV19|-
TGTGCCAGTAGTGATACATACTGGAACTATGGCTACACCTTC
CASSDTYWNYGYTF
>-|TRBJ2-1|TRBV29-1|-
TGCAGCGCTCTCGGTAGCTCCTACAATGAGCAGTTCTTC
CSALGSSYNEQFF
>-|TRBJ2-3|TRBV6-1|-
TGTGCCAGCACGCGGGGGCCGGCTGATACGCAGTATTTT
CASTRGPADTQYF